The source of this TCR beta chain is a study of blood T cell repertoires in COVID-19. The CDR3 loop spans 13 amino acids. V lost 2 bases to trimming and J lost 7 bases, with 11 bases between them. The germline gives CDR1 KGHSH, CDR2 LQKENI. Participant-given clinical history determined each cohort assignment. Per the study methods: Amplification with reference gene primers provided the estimates of nucleated cell counts. Clones were sequenced by immunoSEQ multiplex PCR, and TCRdb holds only the in-frame ones, with some missing. D and trimming were read from the DNA, whereas the V and J calls and clone size are those reported in that table. This sample has some 240,000 clones, with approximately 86% found just once.

The V and J genes are TRBV18 and TRBJ1-2; perhaps TRBD1 as D (6 bases). The receptor was isolated from a woman in her thirties or forties with acute COVID-19. Sequencing was performed on PBMCs or T cells enriched from blood (not recorded which). The CDR3 coding sequence is TGTGCCAGCTCACCAACGGACAGTTCTGGCTACACCTTC. Amino acids: CASSPTDSSGYTF.